This TCR beta chain is drawn from a study of blood T cell repertoires in COVID-19. Study at large: The United States, Italy and Spain were the sources of the acute and convalescent COVID-19 samples. From T cells, B-cell-depleted T cells, or PBMCs came the material, which was cDNA or gDNA.

Sequencing used immunoSEQ multiplex PCR; TCRdb keeps in-frame clones, though not all of them. Of over 200,000 clones listed, approximately 80% are singletons. Individuals aged roughly 18 to 90 years were recruited from 24 US areas. V was clipped by 3 bases and J by 6 bases, with 20 bases between them. Per the germline V gene, CDR1 is KGHSH and CDR2 is LQKENI. The CDR3 consists of 16 residues. The sequencing sample was made of PBMCs or T cells enriched from blood (not recorded which). This chain links TRBV18 with TRBJ1-2; D is undetermined. The receptor was isolated from a man in his sixties who had recovered from COVID-19. CDR3 region: CASSPIPSPIVDGYTF. In DNA, the CDR3 is TGTGCCAGCTCACCCATACCGAGTCCTATCGTGGATGGCTACACCTTC.